What follows describes a single T cell receptor beta chain. CDR3 length equals 15 residues. Unmatched junction bases numbered 7, after V lost 2 bases and J lost 7 bases. CDR1 MNHGY and CDR2 SAAAGT come from the germline V gene. This record belongs to a study of identical twins. TCRdb re-called the 5' RACE reads through MiXCR, storing one row per CDR3 protein. Of 1,800,000 or so distinct CDR3 sequences listed, 25% to 35% were seen once; the top ten hold 0.25% to 0.3%. The chain carries TRBV6-8 and TRBJ2-1; 8 bases are shared with TRBD2. The origin of this receptor is a newborn girl in good health. The sample comprised cord blood. The CDR3 region has the DNA TGTGCCAGCAGTTACGATGCGGGAGGTCGGAATGAGCAGTTCTTC. Translating gives CASSYDAGGRNEQFF.